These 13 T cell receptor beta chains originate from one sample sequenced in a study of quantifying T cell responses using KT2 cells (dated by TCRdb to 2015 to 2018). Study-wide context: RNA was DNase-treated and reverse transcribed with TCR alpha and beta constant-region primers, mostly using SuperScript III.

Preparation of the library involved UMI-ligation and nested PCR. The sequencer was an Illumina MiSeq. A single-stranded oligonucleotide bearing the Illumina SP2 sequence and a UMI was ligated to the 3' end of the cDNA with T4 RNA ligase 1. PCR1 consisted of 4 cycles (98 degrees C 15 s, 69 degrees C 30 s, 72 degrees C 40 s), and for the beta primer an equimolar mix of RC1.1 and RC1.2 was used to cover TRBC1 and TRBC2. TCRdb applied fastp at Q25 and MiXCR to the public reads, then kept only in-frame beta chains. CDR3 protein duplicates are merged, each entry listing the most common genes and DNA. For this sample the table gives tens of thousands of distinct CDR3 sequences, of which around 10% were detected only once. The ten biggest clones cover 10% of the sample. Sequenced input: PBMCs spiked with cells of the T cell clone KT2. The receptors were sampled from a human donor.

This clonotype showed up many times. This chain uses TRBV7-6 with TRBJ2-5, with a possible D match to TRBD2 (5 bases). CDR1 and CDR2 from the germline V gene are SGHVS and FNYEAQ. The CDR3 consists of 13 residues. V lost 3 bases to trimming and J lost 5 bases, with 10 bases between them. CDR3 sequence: CASSFYGEETQYF. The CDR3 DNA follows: TGTGCCAGCAGCTTTTACGGGGAGGAGACCCAGTACTTC.

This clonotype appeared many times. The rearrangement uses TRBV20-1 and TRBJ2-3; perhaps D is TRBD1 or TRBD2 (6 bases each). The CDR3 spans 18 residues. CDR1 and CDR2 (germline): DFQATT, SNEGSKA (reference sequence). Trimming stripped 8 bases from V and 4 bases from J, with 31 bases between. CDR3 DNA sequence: TGCAGTTCCGGGGATTTCAGGGGAGGCCTTTATCAGGCAGATACGCAGTATTTT. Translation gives CSSGDFRGGLYQADTQYF.

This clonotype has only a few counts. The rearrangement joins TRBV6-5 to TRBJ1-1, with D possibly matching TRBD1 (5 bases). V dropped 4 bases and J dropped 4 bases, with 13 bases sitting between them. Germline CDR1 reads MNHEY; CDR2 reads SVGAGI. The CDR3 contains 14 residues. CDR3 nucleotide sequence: TGTGCCAGCAGTTTAACCAACGGGGGCACTGAAGCTTTCTTT. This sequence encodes CASSLTNGGTEAFF.

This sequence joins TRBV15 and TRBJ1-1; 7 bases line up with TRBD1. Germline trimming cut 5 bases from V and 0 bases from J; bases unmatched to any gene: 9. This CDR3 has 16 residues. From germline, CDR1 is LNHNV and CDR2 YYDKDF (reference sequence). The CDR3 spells CATSPKGASVNTEAFF. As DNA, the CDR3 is TGTGCCACCAGCCCAAAGGGGGCTAGCGTGAACACTGAAGCTTTCTTT.

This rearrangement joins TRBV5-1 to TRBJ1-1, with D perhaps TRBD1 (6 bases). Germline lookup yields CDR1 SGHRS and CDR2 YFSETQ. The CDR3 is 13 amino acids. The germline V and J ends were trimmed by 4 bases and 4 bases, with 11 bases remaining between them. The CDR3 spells CASSPTGTTEAFF. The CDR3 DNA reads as TGCGCCAGCAGCCCTACAGGGACCACTGAAGCTTTCTTT.

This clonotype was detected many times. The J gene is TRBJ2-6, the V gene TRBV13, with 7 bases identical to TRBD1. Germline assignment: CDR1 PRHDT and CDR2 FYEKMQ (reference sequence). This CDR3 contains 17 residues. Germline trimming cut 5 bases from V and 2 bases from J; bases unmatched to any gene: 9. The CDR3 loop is CASSLQGEDPGANVLTF. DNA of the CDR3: TGTGCCAGCAGCCTCCAGGGGGAAGATCCTGGGGCCAACGTCCTGACTTTC.

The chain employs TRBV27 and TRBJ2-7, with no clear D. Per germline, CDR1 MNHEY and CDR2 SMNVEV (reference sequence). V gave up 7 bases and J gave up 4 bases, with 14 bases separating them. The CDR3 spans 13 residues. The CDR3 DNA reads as TGTGCCAGCACCTCGGCGGTCGGTTACGAGCAGTACTTC. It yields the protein CASTSAVGYEQYF.

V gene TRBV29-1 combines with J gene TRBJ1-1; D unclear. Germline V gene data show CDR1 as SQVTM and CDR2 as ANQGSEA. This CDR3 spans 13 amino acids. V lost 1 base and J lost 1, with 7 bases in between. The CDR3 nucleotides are TGCAGCGTTGAAGTAGGCGGGAACACTGAAGCTTTCTTT. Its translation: CSVEVGGNTEAFF.

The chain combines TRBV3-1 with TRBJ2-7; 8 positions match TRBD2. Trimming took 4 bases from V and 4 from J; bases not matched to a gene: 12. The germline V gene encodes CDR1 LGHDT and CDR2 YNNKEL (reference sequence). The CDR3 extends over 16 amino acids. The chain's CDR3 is CASSLPLAGGGYEQYF. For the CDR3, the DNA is TGTGCCAGCAGCCTGCCCCTGGCGGGGGGCGGTTACGAGCAGTACTTC.

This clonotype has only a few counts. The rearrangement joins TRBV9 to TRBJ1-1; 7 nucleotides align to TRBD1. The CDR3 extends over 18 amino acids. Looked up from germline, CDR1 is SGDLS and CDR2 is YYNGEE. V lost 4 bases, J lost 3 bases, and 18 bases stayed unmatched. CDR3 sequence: CASSPQPELTGSHTEAFF. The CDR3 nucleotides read TGTGCCAGCAGCCCACAACCCGAATTGACAGGGAGTCACACTGAAGCTTTCTTT.

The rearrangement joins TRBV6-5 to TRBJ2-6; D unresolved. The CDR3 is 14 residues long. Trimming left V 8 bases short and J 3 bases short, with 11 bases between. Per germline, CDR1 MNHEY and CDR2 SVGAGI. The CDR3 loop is CASRRSNGANVLTF. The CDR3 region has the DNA TGTGCCAGCCGTAGGAGCAATGGGGCCAACGTCCTGACTTTC.

As DNA, the CDR3 is TGTGCCAGCCGGGACAGGAATGAAAAACTGTTTTTT. Its protein is CASRDRNEKLFF. This rearrangement joins TRBV2 to TRBJ1-4; 8 bases fit TRBD1. This CDR3 contains 12 residues. Germline lookup yields CDR1 SNHLY and CDR2 FYNNEI. V shed 8 bases and J 5 bases; nucleotides not matched to a gene: 1.

The CDR3 DNA reads as TGTGCCAGCAGTCTAGGACTAGCGGGAGTTATTGAGCAGTTCTTC. Residues: CASSLGLAGVIEQFF. J is TRBJ2-1 and V is TRBV12-3 or TRBV12-4, with 13 bases that match TRBD2. V lost 5 bases, J lost 9 bases, and 7 bases stayed unmatched. The CDR3 has 15 residues.